A single sample gave rise to the 6 T cell receptor beta chains below, sequenced in a study of T cell responses to AZD1222 COVID-19 vaccine. TCRdb's table, derived via immunoSEQ multiplex PCR, lists solely in-frame clones and lacks some. The sample holds 74,000 or so clones; about 85% are singletons and the top ten take more than 10%. The sequencing used peripheral blood, collected on day 0 of AZD1222 vaccination. Receptor source: an adult in good health.

This clone was counted once. This chain connects TRBV5-1 to TRBJ2-3, with D perhaps assigned TRBD1 or TRBD2 (5 bases each). The germline gives CDR1 SGHRS, CDR2 YFSETQ. The length of the CDR3 is 14 residues. V was cut by 3 bases and J by 2 bases, with 10 bases left in between. The CDR3 sequence: CASSSRGTTDTQYF. CDR3 nucleotide sequence: TGCGCCAGCAGCTCCCGTGGGACCACAGATACGCAGTATTTT.

This chain connects TRBV4-1 to TRBJ2-5; 12 nucleotides line up with TRBD1. CDR3 length: 16 residues. With V trimmed by 0 bases and J by 5 bases, 4 bases remained unmatched. Germline V CDR1 and CDR2: MGHRA, YSYEKL. The CDR3 region has the DNA TGCGCCAGCAGCCAAGAAGGGACAGGGGGCGCGGAGACCCAGTACTTC. Its protein product is CASSQEGTGGAETQYF.

This chain connects TRBV6-6 to TRBJ2-7; 13 bases agree with TRBD2. The CDR3 is 16 amino acids. V trimming: 6 bases; J trimming: 0 bases; junction bases outside the gene matches: 5. The germline CDR1 and CDR2 sequences are MNHNY and SVGAGI (reference sequence). CDR3 nucleotide sequence: TGTGCCAGCAGGGGGACTAGCGGGGCCCGCTCCTACGAGCAGTACTTC. Its translation is CASRGTSGARSYEQYF.

The rearrangement uses TRBV10-3 and TRBJ2-5, with D perhaps TRBD1 or TRBD2 (5 bases each). Germline V gene lookup returns CDR1 ENHRY and CDR2 SYGVKD. This CDR3 has 15 residues. V gave up 0 bases and J gave up 3 bases, with 11 bases separating them. The DNA of the CDR3 is TGTGCCATCAGTGAGTCGGCAGGGAGTAAAGAGACCCAGTACTTC. It translates to CAISESAGSKETQYF.

V is TRBV3-1 (or the pseudogene TRBV3-2) and J is TRBJ1-1; the D gene is possibly TRBD1 (5 bases). The V end was cut by 2 bases, the J end by 8 bases, with 9 bases between. Per the germline V gene, CDR1 is LGHDT and CDR2 is YNNKEL (reference sequence). The CDR3 contains 12 residues. The CDR3 sequence: CASSQTWGEAFF. The CDR3 DNA sequence: TGTGCCAGCAGCCAAACCTGGGGCGAAGCTTTCTTT.

As DNA, the CDR3 is TGTGCCACCAGTGACCCTGGACTAAGCGGGGCAAATGAGCAGTTCTTC. It yields the protein CATSDPGLSGANEQFF. V and J are TRBV24-1 and TRBJ2-1; 7 bases are a match to TRBD2. V shed 4 bases, J shed 7 bases, and the junction held 12 bases outside the gene matches. CDR3 length equals 16 residues. Germline-derived CDR1 and CDR2 are KGHDR and SFDVKD.